This T cell receptor (beta chain) was sequenced during a study of CD8+ T cells in alopecia areata. Study information: Grafted skin came from C3H/HeJ donors with spontaneous alopecia (about 6-13 months old) and was placed on approximately 7-10-week-old female C3H/HeJ mice. General study results and limits: Alphabeta T cells residing in normal skin are also sequenced in scalp samples. Lesional scalp displayed greater clonality than normal scalp, most notably in alopecia totalis/universalis.

The V end was cut by 1 base, the J end by 1 base, with 5 bases between. This CDR3 contains 14 residues. The germline CDR1 and CDR2 sequences are LGHNA and YNLKQL (reference sequence). Reverse transcribed after extraction, RNA yielded cDNA as the sequencing template. The protocol was immunoSEQ multiplex PCR, while the TCRdb copy is restricted to in-frame clones and leaves out a portion. Reported are around 100,000 clones, none seen only once; the ten largest carry about 19%. There are a few counts of this clone. Its target is unknown. The gene names given are mouse names. The CDR3 end lies 4 residues beyond the end of the read and is filled in from the germline J gene.

The chain carries TRBV5 and TRBJ2-1, with D uncertain. Sequencing input: lesional skin. The clonotype was recovered from a C3H/HeJ mouse with alopecia areata. Mice of this strain are of MHC haplotype H2-k. The covered CDR3 bases are TGTGCCAGCAGCCAAGGACTAAACTATGCT. Translation: CASSQGLNYA. The full CDR3 sequence reads CASSQGLNYAEQFF.